Shown below are 13 T cell receptor beta chains from a single sample sequenced in a study of radiotherapy plus CTLA-4 blockade in lung cancer. Measured with immunoSEQ multiplex PCR; TCRdb has only the in-frame clones, and not every one. The table shows tens of thousands of clones, with approximately 81% occurring only once. The starting material was peripheral blood, obtained from a patient treated with radiotherapy plus ipilimumab. The receptors originated from a human donor with non-small cell lung cancer that progressed on radiotherapy plus ipilimumab.

The chain carries TRBV4-3 and TRBJ2-7; no firm D call. This CDR3 spans 15 amino acids. Trimming cost V 0 bases and J 2 bases, with 11 bases left between them. Germline CDR1 LGHNA, CDR2 YSLEER. CDR3 sequence (DNA): TGCGCCAGCAGCCAAGATACGGGTTACACCTACGAGCAGTACTTC. This sequence encodes CASSQDTGYTYEQYF.

In its sample, this clone was seen once. The genes are TRBV11-2 and TRBJ2-3; D unresolved. Deletions cut 3 bases from V and 2 bases from J, with 12 bases between. Germline V lookup: CDR1 SGHAT, CDR2 FQNNGV. The CDR3 length is 15 residues. CDR3 nucleotides: TGTGCCAGCAGCTTGAGGCAGGCGATCACAGATACGCAGTATTTT. The encoded protein is CASSLRQAITDTQYF.

The gene calls are TRBV4-2 and TRBJ2-3; 10 bases agree with TRBD2. Losses at the gene ends were 6 bases for V and 6 bases for J; bases not matched to a gene: 6. The CDR3 runs 14 residues. The germline V gene has CDR1 LGHNA and CDR2 YNFKEQ. CDR3: CASSSKREGDTQYF. CDR3 bases: TGTGCCAGCAGTTCTAAGCGGGAGGGCGATACGCAGTATTTT.

The chain joins TRBV7-9 to TRBJ1-2, with 7 bases matching TRBD1. V trimming: 7 bases; J trimming: 8 bases; junction bases outside the gene matches: 10. Germline lookup yields CDR1 SEHNR and CDR2 FQNEAQ (reference sequence). This CDR3 spans 13 amino acids. The CDR3 DNA sequence: TGTGCCAGCACTTATGAGGGGGCGGGCGGCTACACCTTC. It encodes CASTYEGAGGYTF.

The V gene is TRBV15, the J gene TRBJ2-7, with 7 bases lining up with TRBD1. Germline V gives CDR1 LNHNV, CDR2 YYDKDF (reference sequence). The CDR3 has 14 amino acids. The J segment lost 4 bases and the V segment lost 5 bases, leaving 8 bases of the junction unmatched. CDR3 sequence (DNA): TGTGCCACCAGCTCCCGGGACAGAACGTACGAGCAGTACTTC. Its translation: CATSSRDRTYEQYF.

The chain is built from TRBV27 and TRBJ2-6, with D uncertain. The CDR3 totals 14 residues. Trimming left V 7 bases short and J 0 bases short, with 7 bases between. The germline gives CDR1 MNHEY, CDR2 SMNVEV (reference sequence). CDR3 in amino acids: CASTAHSGANVLTF. The DNA for the CDR3 is TGTGCCAGCACCGCTCACTCTGGGGCCAACGTCCTGACTTTC. The variable domain in full, completed from reference TRBV27 and TRBJ2-6, reads EAQVTQNPRYLITVTGKKLTVTCSQNMNHEYMSWYRQDPGLGLRQIYYSMNVEVTDKGDVPEGYKVSRKEKRNFPLILESPSPNQTSLYFCASTAHSGANVLTFGAGSRLTVL.

This chain links TRBV6-1 with TRBJ1-2; D may be TRBD1 (5 bases). CDR3 length: 15 amino acids. With 0 bases removed from V and 6 bases from J, the gap between germline ends came to 14 bases. Germline CDR1 is MNHNS and CDR2 is SASEGT. CDR3 sequence (DNA): TGTGCCAGCAGTGAAGCGCAAGGGGTCGTCGATGGCTACACCTTC. Protein product: CASSEAQGVVDGYTF.

In this sample, this clone turned up a few times. The chain recombines TRBV21-1 with TRBJ2-1; the table gives TRBD2 as D, unverified against the DNA. TRBV21-1 is a pseudogene locus. This CDR3 has 19 residues. CDR3 nucleotide sequence: TGTGCCACTTCGGGCAGGAGAAGGACTAGCGGGCAGCGCTACAATGAGCAGTTCTTC. It encodes CATSGRRRTSGQRYNEQFF.

The rearrangement uses TRBV5-5 and TRBJ1-1, with unresolved D. The germline V and J ends were trimmed by 1 base and 0 bases, with 10 bases remaining between them. Germline CDR1 reads SGHKS; CDR2 reads YYEKEE (reference sequence). The CDR3 spans 15 residues. The CDR3 here is CASSLSWPMNTEAFF. The CDR3 DNA reads as TGTGCCAGCAGCTTGAGTTGGCCCATGAACACTGAAGCTTTCTTT.

The V call is TRBV21-1, the J call TRBJ2-2; the table's D call, TRBD2, was not checked against the DNA. TRBV21-1 is deemed a pseudogene. This CDR3 has 16 residues. In nucleotides, the CDR3 is TGTGCCAGCAGCAAATGGGCCCAGGAGGGAAACGGGGAGCTGTTTTTT. Its translation is CASSKWAQEGNGELFF.

This chain connects TRBV19 to TRBJ2-6; 7 bases are a match to TRBD1. The CDR3 is 19 residues long. Germline values: CDR1 LNHDA, CDR2 SQIVND (reference sequence). Unmatched junction bases numbered 13, after V lost 3 bases and J lost 2 bases. The CDR3 region is CASSIGQGTASPGANVLTF. The CDR3, as DNA: TGTGCCAGTAGTATTGGTCAGGGGACAGCGTCCCCTGGGGCCAACGTCCTGACTTTC.

This sequence joins TRBV7-2 and TRBJ1-2, with D tentatively TRBD1 (5 bases). The germline V gene encodes CDR1 SGHTA and CDR2 FQGNSA. Trimming took off 1 base at V and 4 bases at J, with 16 bases between the two ends. CDR3 length: 16 amino acids. The CDR3 region is CASSLGPGPLAYGYTF. The CDR3, as DNA: TGTGCCAGCAGCTTAGGCCCGGGGCCACTCGCCTATGGCTACACCTTC.

This clone was counted only a few times. The chain employs TRBV7-9 and TRBJ1-5; the D gene is possibly TRBD1 (5 bases). CDR3 length equals 16 residues. Germline CDR1 reads SEHNR; CDR2 reads FQNEAQ (reference sequence). V was clipped by 5 bases and J by 6 bases, with 20 bases between them. CDR3 sequence (DNA): TGTGCCAGCAGCAGTGATTCGGGGCCCCAAGGTCAGCCCCAGCATTTT. It is translated as CASSSDSGPQGQPQHF. Full variable domain (rest looked up from reference TRBV7-9 and TRBJ1-5): DTGVSQNPRHKITKRGQNVTFRCDPISEHNRLYWYRQTLGQGPEFLTYFQNEAQLEKSRLLSDRFSAERPKGSFSTLEIQRTEQGDSAMYLCASSSDSGPQGQPQHFGDGTRLSIL.